This T cell receptor (beta chain) is from a study of neoadjuvant anti-PD-1 for oral cavity cancer (dated by TCRdb to the early 2020s). Regarding the research as a whole: Before curative-intent surgical resection, most patients were given three to four biweekly doses of nivolumab at 3 mg/kg. For patients who did not progress, a fourth nivolumab dose was given around day 43, followed by definitive surgical resection on days 50-56. Under RECIST 1.1, a patient counted as a responder if showing complete response, partial response or stable disease, and as a non-responder if showing progression. An approximately 33% response rate was observed in the parent correlative cohort, in which 12 patients were included.

The CDR3 holds 15 amino acids from the cysteine to the phenylalanine. Just the 45-base CDR3 DNA is kept, in frame starting at base 1. Per the germline V gene, MDHEN is the CDR1 and SYDVKM is the CDR2. V loses 4 bases of germline sequence and J loses 0 bases, and the interval between the two ends is 13 bases. As regards this clone: The antigen this receptor binds is unknown. Base qualities are not at hand, and no much larger clone is one base apart.

This specimen's time point label, per the study, means: before neoadjuvant nivolumab. The patients had newly diagnosed stage II-IVA oral cavity squamous cell carcinoma and had not received any prior systemic or radiation treatment. The cohort was composed of patients with HPV-negative, locally advanced oral cavity squamous cell carcinoma. No culture maintenance or expansion was done, as the peripheral blood mononuclear cells went straight to analysis. The samples were obtained from a longitudinal correlative study of a single-arm phase II trial testing neoadjuvant nivolumab in oral cavity squamous cell carcinoma. Subject-matched pre- and post-treatment PBMCs and tumors from three responders and three non-responders were subjected to genomic DNA-based TCRbeta sequencing. Peripheral blood mononuclear cells were collected before nivolumab treatment and were collected again after treatment, at the time of surgery. Genomic DNA was isolated from PBMCs using the Maxwell RSC DNA from Cells kit.

On the study overall, not on this receptor specifically: After neoadjuvant nivolumab, T cell clonality (Gini index) in PBMCs was significantly higher in non-responders than in responders. Only a few patients per response group were included in the TCR analyses, and larger cohorts for validation were called for by the authors. Higher pretreatment blood Treg/Th17 ratios correlated with both higher pretreatment blood TCRbeta clonality and lower post-treatment tumor TCRbeta clonality.

PBMC libraries used mostly 450 to 500 ng of input genomic DNA for deep sequencing, with six replicates per sample. The immunoSEQ hsTCRbeta kit was used to prepare TCRbeta libraries, following the manufacturer's instructions. The finished libraries were brought together in one pool at roughly 2.7 nM, which was then read using an Illumina NovaSeq 6000 S4 flow cell. From the authors' description of their analysis: The immunoSEQ Analyzer was used for raw data preprocessing and quality control. The analysis was limited to productive rearrangements, and each clonotype was defined by a unique CDR3 amino acid sequence. Repertoire clonality was estimated as the Gini-Simpson index, which was calculated using the R package tcR. Student's t test was used to compare Gini indices, and Pearson correlation was used to assess associations with tumor size change. As stored in TCRdb, this immuneACCESS dataset retains in-frame rearrangements with V and J assigned. A fraction of the clones does not appear; measured against another copy, unresolved V genes explain less than half of the discrepancy, and the remainder lacks a known reason. D and trimming come from the DNA, and the V and J calls and clone size come from that table. A total of over 10,000 clones appear in this sample, 65% of them only once. Roughly 2% of the sample is held by the ten biggest clonotypes.

Rearrangement joined TRBV28 to TRBJ2-7; tentative D gene TRBD1, with 6 bases matching. This sequence originates from a person aged 40 to 85 with oral cavity squamous cell carcinoma. Sequenced here: PBMCs, sampled before nivolumab (anti-PD-1) treatment. CDR3 region: CASSYPRGSSYEQYF. The DNA sequence follows: TGTGCCAGCAGTTACCCGAGGGGGAGCTCCTACGAGCAGTACTTC.